This T cell receptor (beta chain) was sequenced in a study of CD8 T cells in ankylosing spondylitis. Study-level results: Seven or eight highly homologous variants formed a TCR beta motif that appeared characteristic of ankylosing spondylitis blood.

Germline-derived CDR1 and CDR2 are LNHNV and YYDKDF (reference sequence). This CDR3 comprises 16 residues. V lost 4 bases and J lost 3; bases outside the gene matches: 10. Each CDR3 protein is one row after TCRdb ran MiXCR on the 5' RACE reads. The sample yields 200,000 to 300,000 distinct CDR3 sequences, 8% to 9% seen once. This clonotype appeared many times. The antigen is undetermined. Source material: blood, either unsorted or a sorted T cell fraction (not recorded which). The clonotype originates from a female donor with ankylosing spondylitis or in good health (not recorded which). The chain couples TRBV15 to TRBJ2-3; 7 bases align to TRBD1. This CDR3 is CATSKGAYVSTDTQYF. CDR3 nucleotide sequence: TGTGCCACCAGCAAGGGGGCGTACGTGAGTACAGATACGCAGTATTTT.